This T cell receptor beta chain came from a study of blood T cell repertoires in COVID-19. Study-level information: Nucleic acid was either cDNA or gDNA, and it came from T cells, B-cell-depleted T cells, or PBMCs.

This clone was seen a few times. Original processing methods: Estimates of nucleated cell counts were drawn from the amplification of reference gene primers. Sequencing was performed with immunoSEQ multiplex PCR; in TCRdb, only in-frame clones are kept and a portion is missing. V, J and clone size reflect that table, while D and trimming were determined from the DNA. The top ten clones hold roughly 12% of a sample with some 120,000 clones, approximately 80% of them seen once. The CDR3 length is 14 residues. In germline, CDR1 is SGHRS, CDR2 YFSETQ. Deletions cut 0 bases from V and 7 bases from J, with 13 bases between.

The genes are TRBV5-1 and TRBJ1-1, with no clear D. The receptor was isolated from a human donor in a cohort sampled during active COVID-19. Sequencing was performed on peripheral blood. CDR3 DNA sequence: TGCGCCAGCAGCTTGGCCTACAGTAGCGGTGAAGCTTTCTTT. Amino acids: CASSLAYSSGEAFF.